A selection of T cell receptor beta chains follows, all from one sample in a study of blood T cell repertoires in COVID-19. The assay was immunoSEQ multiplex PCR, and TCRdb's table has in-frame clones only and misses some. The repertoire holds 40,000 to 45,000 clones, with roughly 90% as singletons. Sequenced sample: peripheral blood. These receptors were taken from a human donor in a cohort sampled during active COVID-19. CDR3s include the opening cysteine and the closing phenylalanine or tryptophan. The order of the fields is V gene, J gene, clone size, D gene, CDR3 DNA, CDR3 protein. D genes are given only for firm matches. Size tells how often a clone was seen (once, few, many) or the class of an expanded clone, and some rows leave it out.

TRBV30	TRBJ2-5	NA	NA	TGTGCCTGGAGTGGTATTTCGGGGGGCCGGTTGGAGACCCAGTACTTC	CAWSGISGGRLETQYF
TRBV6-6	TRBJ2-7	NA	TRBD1	TGTGCCAGCAGTCGATACCCCGGGACAGGGGTTTCTAGCGAGCAGTACTTC	CASSRYPGTGVSSEQYF
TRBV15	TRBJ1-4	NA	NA	TGTGCCACCAGCAGAGATTTGGTTTATCGGACTAATGAAAAACTGTTTTTT	CATSRDLVYRTNEKLFF
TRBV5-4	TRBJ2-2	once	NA	TGTGCCAGCAGCTCAAACACCGGGGAGCTGTTTTTT	CASSSNTGELFF
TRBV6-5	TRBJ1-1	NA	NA	TGTGCCACTATAAGAGATACCATGAACACTGAAGCTTTCTTT	CATIRDTMNTEAFF
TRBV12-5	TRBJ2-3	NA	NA	TGTGCTAGTGGGCGAGGGACAGATACGCAGTATTTT	CASGRGTDTQYF
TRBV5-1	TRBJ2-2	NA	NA	TGCGCCAGCAGCGGAAAGGACATGTCCGGGGAGCTGTTTTTT	CASSGKDMSGELFF
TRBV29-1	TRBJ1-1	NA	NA	TGCAGCAGTCAAGACACCCTGAACACTGAAGCTTTCTTT	CSSQDTLNTEAFF
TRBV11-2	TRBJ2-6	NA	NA	TGTGCCAGCACCACTCAACCTAGCATCTCTGGGGCCAACGTCCTGACTTTC	CASTTQPSISGANVLTF
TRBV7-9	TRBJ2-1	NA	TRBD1	TGTGCCAGCAGCTTAGCCGGGACAGTACACAATGAGCAGTTCTTC	CASSLAGTVHNEQFF
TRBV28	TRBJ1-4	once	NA	TGTGCCAGCAGTTTCGGGGGACGGAATGAAAAACTGTTTTTT	CASSFGGRNEKLFF
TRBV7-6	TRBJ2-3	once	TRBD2	TGTGCCAGCAGCTTTATTGGGGTTGGACTAGCGGGGAGTTCGGATACGCAGTATTTT	CASSFIGVGLAGSSDTQYF
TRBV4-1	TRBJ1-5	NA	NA	TGCGCCAGCAGCCAAGGTCGGAGCAATCAGCCCCAGCATTTT	CASSQGRSNQPQHF
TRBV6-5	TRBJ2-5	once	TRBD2	TGTGCCAGCAGTCAGGCTAGCGGAACACAAGAGACCCAGTACTTC	CASSQASGTQETQYF
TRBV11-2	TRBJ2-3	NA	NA	TGTGCCAGCAGCAACACGTGGGATACGCAGTATTTT	CASSNTWDTQYF
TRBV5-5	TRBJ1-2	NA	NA	TGTGCCAGCAGCTTGGGAGGGTCGGATTTCTATGGCTACACCTTC	CASSLGGSDFYGYTF
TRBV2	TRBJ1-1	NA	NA	TGTGCCAGCAGTGTGCGGGGATTGAACACTGAAGCTTTCTTT	CASSVRGLNTEAFF
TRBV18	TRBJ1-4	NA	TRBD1	TGTGCCAGCTCACCCCCGGGACAGATAGAAAAACTGTTTTTT	CASSPPGQIEKLFF
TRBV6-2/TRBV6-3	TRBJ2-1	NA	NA	TGTGCCAGCAGTCCCTTTCGTCAGGGGAGCTCCTACAATGAGCAGTTCTTC	CASSPFRQGSSYNEQFF
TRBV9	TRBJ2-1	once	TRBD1	TGTGCCAGCAGCTTCGGACAGGGCCTCATGAATGAGCAGTTCTTC	CASSFGQGLMNEQFF
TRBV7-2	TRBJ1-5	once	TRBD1	TGTGCCAGCAGCCCCGGACAGGGGGGCAATCAGCCCCAGCATTTT	CASSPGQGGNQPQHF
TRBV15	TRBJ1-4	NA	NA	TGTGCCACCAGCCCTACGTGGGGGCCGAATGAAAAACTGTTTTTT	CATSPTWGPNEKLFF
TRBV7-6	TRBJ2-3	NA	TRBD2	TGTGCCAGCAGCCTAGCGGGGGGGCCGGGGACAGATACGCAGTATTTT	CASSLAGGPGTDTQYF
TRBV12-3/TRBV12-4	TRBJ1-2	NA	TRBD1	TGTGCCAGCAGTGACAGGGGTGGCTACACCTTC	CASSDRGGYTF
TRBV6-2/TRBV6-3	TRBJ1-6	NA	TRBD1	TGTGCCAGCAGCCGTCTAGTAGGACAGGGGTATAATTCACCCCTCCACTTT	CASSRLVGQGYNSPLHF
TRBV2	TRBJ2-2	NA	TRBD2	TGTGCCAGCAGCTTGGGACTAGCGGTCACCGGGGAGCTGTTTTTT	CASSLGLAVTGELFF
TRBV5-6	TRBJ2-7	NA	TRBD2	TGTGCCAGCAGGTCTAGCGGGGGGGCCTACGAGCAGTACTTC	CASRSSGGAYEQYF
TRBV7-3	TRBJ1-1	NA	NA	TGTGCCAGCAGCTTAACAGGGGGGGAGACTGAAGCTTTCTTT	CASSLTGGETEAFF
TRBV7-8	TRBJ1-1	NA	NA	TGTGCCAGCACCCGTAAGAGAATGTCTCTCATGAACACTGAAGCTTTCTTT	CASTRKRMSLMNTEAFF
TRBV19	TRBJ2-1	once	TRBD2	TGTGCCAGTAGTCTTTTGTGGGCGGGAGGGCCCAAGGATGAGCAGTTCTTC	CASSLLWAGGPKDEQFF
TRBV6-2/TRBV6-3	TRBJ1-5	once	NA	TGTGCCAGCAGTTCCCCCGGCGGGGGCTGGGAACAGCCCCAGCATTTT	CASSSPGGGWEQPQHF
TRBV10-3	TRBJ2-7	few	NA	TGTGCCATCAGCCAGAGCAGTAACAGGGCGTCCTACGAGCAGTACTTC	CAISQSSNRASYEQYF
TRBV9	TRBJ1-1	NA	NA	TGTGCCAGCAGCGCCCTGGGGGGGTCGAACACTGAAGCTTTCTTT	CASSALGGSNTEAFF
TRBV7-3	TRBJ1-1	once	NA	TGTGCCAGCAGCCAACGCGGGGGGGTAGGCACTGAAGCTTTCTTT	CASSQRGGVGTEAFF
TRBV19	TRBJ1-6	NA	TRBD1	TGTGCCAGTAGTCCAAGGACAGAGAGGGGGCCATACTCACCCCTCCACTTT	CASSPRTERGPYSPLHF
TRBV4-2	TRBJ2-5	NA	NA	TGTGCCAGCAGCCAAGATGCAGTAAGCGGACAAGAGACCCAGTACTTC	CASSQDAVSGQETQYF
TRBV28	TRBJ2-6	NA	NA	TGTGCCAGCAGTCAAACTGGGGCCAACGTCCTGACTTTC	CASSQTGANVLTF
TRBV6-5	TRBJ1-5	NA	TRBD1	TGTGCCAGCCTCCGGGACAGGGATAGCAATCAGCCCCAGCATTTT	CASLRDRDSNQPQHF
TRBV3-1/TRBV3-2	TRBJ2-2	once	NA	TGTGCCAGCAGCCAAGATTCTGTCCCCGGGGAGCTGTTTTTT	CASSQDSVPGELFF
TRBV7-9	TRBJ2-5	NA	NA	TGTGCCAGCAGCTTTGGCAGCGTACCCGAGACCCAGTACTTC	CASSFGSVPETQYF
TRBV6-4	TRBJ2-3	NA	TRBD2	TGTGCCAGCAGTGACTCGACTAGCGGGGGGGCAGATACGCAGTATTTT	CASSDSTSGGADTQYF
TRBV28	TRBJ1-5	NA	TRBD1	TGTGCCAGCAGGCGTGACAGGGGGGGAGATAGCAATCAGCCCCAGCATTTT	CASRRDRGGDSNQPQHF
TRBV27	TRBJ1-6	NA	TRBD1	TGTGCCAGCAGTCCCTTTTTGACAGGGGTTAATTCACCCCTCCACTTT	CASSPFLTGVNSPLHF
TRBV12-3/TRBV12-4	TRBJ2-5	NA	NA	TGTGCCAGCAGTCCAGACTCACCGGCCCAGTACTTC	CASSPDSPAQYF
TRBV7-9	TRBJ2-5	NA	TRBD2	TGTGCCAGCAGCCCGAGGACTAGCGGATACCAAGAGACCCAGTACTTC	CASSPRTSGYQETQYF
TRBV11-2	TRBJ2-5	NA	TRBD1	TGTGCCAGCAGCTTAGGGGACAGGGAACAAGAGACCCAGTACTTC	CASSLGDREQETQYF
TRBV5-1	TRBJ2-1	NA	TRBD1	TGCGCCAGCAGCTTGATACAGGGGGCTAGATGGACGGGAAATGAGCAGTTCTTC	CASSLIQGARWTGNEQFF
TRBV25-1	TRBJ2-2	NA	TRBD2	TGTGCCAGCAGTGAATTGGGTATAGCGGGTAGGACCGGGGAGCTGTTTTTT	CASSELGIAGRTGELFF
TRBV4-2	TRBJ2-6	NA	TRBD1	TGTGCCAGCAGCCAAGATGGGGACAGGGGATACTCTGGGGCCAACGTCCTGACTTTC	CASSQDGDRGYSGANVLTF
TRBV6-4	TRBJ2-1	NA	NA	TGTGCCAGCAGTGACTTGGTCGGGGAGCGGTTCTTC	CASSDLVGERFF
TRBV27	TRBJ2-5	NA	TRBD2	TGTGCCAGCAGCCCCCAGGCTAGCGGGATACAAGAGACCCAGTACTTC	CASSPQASGIQETQYF
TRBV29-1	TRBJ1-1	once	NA	TGCAGCGTTGAAGATCCACGACGGAGAACAGAAGCTTTCTTT	CSVEDPRRRTEAFF
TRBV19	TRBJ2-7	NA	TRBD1	TGTGCCAGTAGTATAGATAGGGACCGACAGGGATACGAGCAGTACTTC	CASSIDRDRQGYEQYF
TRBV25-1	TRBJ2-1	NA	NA	TGTGCCACTAGAGATTGGAATGAGCAGTTCTTC	CATRDWNEQFF
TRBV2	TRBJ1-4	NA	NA	TGTGCCAGCAATCGACAGATCAATAATGAAAAACTGTTTTTT	CASNRQINNEKLFF
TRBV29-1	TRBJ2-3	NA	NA	TGCAGCGTGGGTGGCCCAGGATACACAGATACGCAGTATTTT	CSVGGPGYTDTQYF
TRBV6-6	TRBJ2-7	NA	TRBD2	TGTGCCATCTCAACTAGCGGGACCTACGAGCAGTACTTC	CAISTSGTYEQYF
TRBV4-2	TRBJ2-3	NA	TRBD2	TGTGCCAGCAGCCAAGGGAGCGGGGGAGGCACAGATACGCAGTATTTT	CASSQGSGGGTDTQYF
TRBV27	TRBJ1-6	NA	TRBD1	TGTGCCAGTAGGGGGACAGTATATAATTCACCCCTCCACTTT	CASRGTVYNSPLHF